The present T cell receptor beta chain was sequenced within a study of cytomegalovirus exposure and HLA in healthy donors (dated by TCRdb to about 2017). Notes on the research overall: According to a later analysis, one platform produced both the 100 to 150 validation repertoires and the roughly 660 repertoires of the first cohort. The study aimed to test whether cataloging public T cell receptors could reveal signatures of past pathogen exposure. Besides the first cohort of hundreds of subjects, a separate validation cohort made up of some 110 different subjects was used. The study combined high-throughput TCR immunosequencing, statistical association of individual TCRs with disease status, and machine learning to predict cytomegalovirus infection status. General conclusions and limits of the study: The classifier was reported to diagnose cytomegalovirus status with high specificity and sensitivity in both the original cohort and the validation cohort. Across donors, most TCR sequences were observed very rarely, whereas some public TCRs were present in many individuals. The authors suggested that the approach could potentially be extended to other disease states and immunological phenotypes. A later analysis had no HLA typing for the validation cohort, so co-occurrence there was scored across all 120 or so repertoires. In the study, about 150 TCR beta chains were listed as associated with cytomegalovirus. In a later analysis, TCRs clustered in the first cohort were found to also tend to co-occur in the 120 validation repertoires, with approximately 93% of cluster scores above 0. Three of the identified cytomegalovirus-associated TCR beta chains were confirmed in vitro to be specific for cytomegalovirus antigens.

About this clone: Its antigen is still unknown. The record has no base qualities; no much larger clone is one base away.

Donors formed part of the validation cohort, which comprised 120 subjects and was distinct from the first cohort of some 700 subjects. Libraries were made using the immunoSEQ multiplex PCR assay. In the source study's methods: A statistical classification framework was built to diagnose cytomegalovirus status from the catalog of TCR beta chain sequences. As stored in TCRdb, this immuneACCESS dataset retains in-frame rearrangements with V and J assigned. A fraction of the clones does not appear; measured against another copy, unresolved V genes explain less than half of the discrepancy, and the remainder lacks a known reason. That table is the source of V, J and clone size, and D and trimming were worked out from the DNA. The table for this sample lists 55,000 to 75,000 clones; 90% to 95% of them were counted only once. The top ten clones comprise just over 3% of the sample. Sequencing used PBMCs. This receptor was obtained from a man younger than 35 in good health and CMV-seronegative.

The CDR3 protein is CASSQGGAASYEQYF. In nucleotides, the sequence is TGTGCCAGCAGCCAAGGCGGGGCGGCCTCCTACGAGCAGTACTTC. In this chain, TRBV7-9 is recombined with TRBJ2-7; TRBD2 might be the D gene, on 6 matching bases. According to the germline V gene (reference sequence), CDR1 reads SEHNR and CDR2 reads FQNEAQ. Trimming costs V 5 bases and J 0 bases, and their ends lie 14 bases apart. The CDR3 spans 15 residues, from the cysteine through the phenylalanine. Only the CDR3 DNA stays, 45 bases, in frame from base 1.